The next 5 T cell receptor beta chains were all read from a single sample in a study of T cells in Graves' hyperthyroidism and ophthalmopathy. Template material for amplifying TCR beta CDR3 regions consisted of RNA transcripts. The HTBI primer set was used in a first-round RT-PCR of the TCR CDR3. TCRdb itself ran the multiplex PCR reads through MiXCR, one entry per CDR3 protein. The sample contains approximately 430,000 distinct CDR3 sequences, roughly 14% of which appear only once. The sample comprised blood. The receptors come from a woman under 30 with Graves' hyperthyroidism.

V and J are TRBV20-1 and TRBJ1-4; no definite D call. This CDR3 region has 15 residues. The germline gives CDR1 DFQATT, CDR2 SNEGSKA (reference sequence). V lost 1 base to trimming and J lost 4 bases, with 13 bases between them. In DNA, the CDR3 is TGCAGTGCTAGAGCTGATAGTAAACATAATGAAAAACTGTTTTTT. Its protein is CSARADSKHNEKLFF.

This clonotype has at least ten counts. The chain carries TRBV5-1 and TRBJ2-7, with 13 nucleotides matching TRBD2. This CDR3 is 17 amino acids long. V trimming: 7 bases; J trimming: 0 bases; junction bases outside the gene matches: 10. Germline V lookup: CDR1 SGHRS, CDR2 YFSETQ. In DNA form, the CDR3 reads TGCGCCAGCGGGAGGACTAGCGGGGGCGCTAGCTCCTACGAGCAGTACTTC. It yields the protein CASGRTSGGASSYEQYF.

Remarks on this clonotype: This may be a read error: a much more frequent sequence differs by one nucleotide. The genes are TRBV15 and TRBJ1-1, with unresolved D. This CDR3 has 14 residues. The V end lost 0 bases, the J end lost 7 bases, and 12 bases lay between the germline ends. Germline lookup yields CDR1 LNHNV and CDR2 YYDKDF (reference sequence). CDR3 coding DNA: TGTGCCACCAGCAGAGATTTCATTGGGTATGAAGCTTTCTTT. Translating gives CATSRDFIGYEAFF.

This clonotype turned up a few times. V and J are TRBV5-1 and TRBJ2-5; possible D gene TRBD2, 5 bases. This CDR3 contains 16 residues. Germline V gives CDR1 SGHRS, CDR2 YFSETQ. V lost 4 bases, J lost 4 bases, and 20 bases lay in between. The CDR3 here is CASSRQPEGEAETQYF. As DNA, the CDR3 is TGCGCCAGCAGCCGACAACCCGAGGGAGAGGCAGAGACCCAGTACTTC.

The chain carries TRBV7-6 and TRBJ2-7, with 9 nucleotides matching TRBD1. CDR1 SGHVS and CDR2 FNYEAQ come from the germline V gene. CDR3 length equals 16 residues. V was pared by 3 bases and J by 4 bases, with 10 bases of the junction left unmatched. As DNA, the CDR3 is TGTGCCAGCAGCTTGGGAGCCGGGACAGGGAAGTACGAGCAGTACTTC. Translating it yields CASSLGAGTGKYEQYF.